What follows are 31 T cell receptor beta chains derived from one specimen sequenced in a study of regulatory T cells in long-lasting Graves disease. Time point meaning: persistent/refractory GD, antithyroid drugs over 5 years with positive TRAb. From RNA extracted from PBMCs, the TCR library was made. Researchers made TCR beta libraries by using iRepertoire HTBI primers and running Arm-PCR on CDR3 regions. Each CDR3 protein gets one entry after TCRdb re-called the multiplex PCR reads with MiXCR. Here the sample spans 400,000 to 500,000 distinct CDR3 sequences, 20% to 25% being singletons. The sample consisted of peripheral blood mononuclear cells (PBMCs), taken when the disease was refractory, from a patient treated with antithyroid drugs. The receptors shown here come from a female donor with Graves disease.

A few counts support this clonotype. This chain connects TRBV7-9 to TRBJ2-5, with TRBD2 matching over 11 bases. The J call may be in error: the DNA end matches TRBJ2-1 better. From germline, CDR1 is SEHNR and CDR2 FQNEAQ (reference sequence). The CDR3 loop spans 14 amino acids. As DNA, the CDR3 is TGTGCCAGCAGCCCACTAGCGGGAGCGGGTGAGCAGTTCTTC. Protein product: CASSPLAGAGEQFF.

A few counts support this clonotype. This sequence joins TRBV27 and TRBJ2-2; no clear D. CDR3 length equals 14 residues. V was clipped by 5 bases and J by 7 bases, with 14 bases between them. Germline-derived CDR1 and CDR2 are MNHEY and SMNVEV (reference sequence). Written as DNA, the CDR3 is TGTGCCAGCAGTCTCGGTGCCTTCAGCGGGGAGCTGTTTTTT. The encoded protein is CASSLGAFSGELFF.

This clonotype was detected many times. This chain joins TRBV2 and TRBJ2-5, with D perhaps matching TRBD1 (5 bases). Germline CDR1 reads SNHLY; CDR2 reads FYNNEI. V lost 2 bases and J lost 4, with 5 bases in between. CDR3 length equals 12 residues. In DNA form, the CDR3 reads TGTGCCAGCAGTGAAAGGGGAGAGACCCAGTACTTC. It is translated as CASSERGETQYF.

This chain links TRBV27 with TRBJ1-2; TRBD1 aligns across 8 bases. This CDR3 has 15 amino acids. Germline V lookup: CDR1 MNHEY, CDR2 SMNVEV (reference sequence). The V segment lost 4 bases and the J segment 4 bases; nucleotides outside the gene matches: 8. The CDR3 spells CASSSRTGMAYGYTF. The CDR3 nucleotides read TGTGCCAGCAGTTCCCGGACAGGGATGGCCTATGGCTACACCTTC.

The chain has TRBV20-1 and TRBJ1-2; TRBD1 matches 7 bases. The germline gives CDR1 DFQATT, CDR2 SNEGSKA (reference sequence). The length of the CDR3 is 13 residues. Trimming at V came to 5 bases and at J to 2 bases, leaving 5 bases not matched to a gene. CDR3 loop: CSAAPGGNYGYTF. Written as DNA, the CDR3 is TGCAGTGCTGCCCCAGGGGGAAACTATGGCTACACCTTC.

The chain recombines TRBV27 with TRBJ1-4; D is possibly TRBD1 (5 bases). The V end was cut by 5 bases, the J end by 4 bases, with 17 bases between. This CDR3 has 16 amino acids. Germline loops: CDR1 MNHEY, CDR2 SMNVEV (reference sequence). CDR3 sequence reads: CASSTWTRSRNEKLFF. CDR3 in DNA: TGTGCCAGCAGTACATGGACAAGATCCCGTAATGAAAAACTGTTTTTT.

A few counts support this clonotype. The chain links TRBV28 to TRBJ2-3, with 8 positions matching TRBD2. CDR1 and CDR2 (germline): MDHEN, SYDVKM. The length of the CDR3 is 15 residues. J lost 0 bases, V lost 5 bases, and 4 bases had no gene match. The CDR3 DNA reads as TGTGCCAGCAGTCCCGGGACTAGTAGCACAGATACGCAGTATTTT. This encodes CASSPGTSSTDTQYF.

CDR3 nucleotides: TGTGCCATCAGCTCCGGGCCCAACTCCTACAATGAGCAGTTCTTC. Amino acids: CAISSGPNSYNEQFF. This rearrangement joins TRBV10-3 to TRBJ2-1, with unresolved D. The germline V and J ends were trimmed by 6 bases and 0 bases, with 12 bases remaining between them. CDR3 size: 15 residues. The germline V gene has CDR1 ENHRY and CDR2 SYGVKD.

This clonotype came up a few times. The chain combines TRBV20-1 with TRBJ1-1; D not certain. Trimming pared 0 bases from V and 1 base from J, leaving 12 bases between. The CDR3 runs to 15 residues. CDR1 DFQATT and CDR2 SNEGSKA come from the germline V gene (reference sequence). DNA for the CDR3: TGCAGTGCTAGAGATATGCCGTTTGAGAACACTGAAGCTTTCTTT. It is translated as CSARDMPFENTEAFF.

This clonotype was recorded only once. In nucleotides, the CDR3 is TGTGCCAGCAGCCCCTCTCCGGGACACCGTCCCCTCTTAGCCAAAAACATTCAGTACTTC. Its protein is CASSPSPGHRPLLAKNIQYF. The chain has TRBV6-2 or TRBV6-3 and TRBJ2-4, with TRBD1 as a possible D gene (6 bases). Germline V lookup: CDR1 MNHEY, CDR2 SVGEGT. The CDR3 has 20 residues. Deletions cut 6 bases from V and 0 bases from J, with 27 bases between.

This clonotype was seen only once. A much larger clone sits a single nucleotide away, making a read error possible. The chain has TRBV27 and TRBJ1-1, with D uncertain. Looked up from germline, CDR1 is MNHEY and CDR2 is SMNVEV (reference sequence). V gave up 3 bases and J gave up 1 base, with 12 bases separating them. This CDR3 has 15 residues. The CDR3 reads CASSFAGSGNTEAFF. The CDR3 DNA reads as TGTGCCAGCAGTTTCGCCGGGAGCGGGAACACTGAAGCTTTCTTT.

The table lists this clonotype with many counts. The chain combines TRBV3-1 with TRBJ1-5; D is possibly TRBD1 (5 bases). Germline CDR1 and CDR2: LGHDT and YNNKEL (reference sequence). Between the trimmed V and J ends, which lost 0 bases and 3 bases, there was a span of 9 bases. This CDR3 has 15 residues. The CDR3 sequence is CASSQDLGTNQPQHF. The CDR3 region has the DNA TGTGCCAGCAGCCAAGATCTAGGGACCAATCAGCCCCAGCATTTT.

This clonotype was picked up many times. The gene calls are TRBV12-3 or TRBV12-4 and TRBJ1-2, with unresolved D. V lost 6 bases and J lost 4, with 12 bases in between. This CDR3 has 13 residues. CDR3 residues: CASSPDSLYGYTF. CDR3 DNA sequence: TGTGCCAGCAGCCCGGACTCTCTCTATGGCTACACCTTC.

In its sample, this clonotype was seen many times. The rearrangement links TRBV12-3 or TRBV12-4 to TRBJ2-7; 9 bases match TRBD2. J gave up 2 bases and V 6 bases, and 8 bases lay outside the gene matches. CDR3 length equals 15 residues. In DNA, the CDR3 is TGTGCCAGCAGCCGTAATAGCGGGAGAGCCTACGAGCAGTACTTC. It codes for CASSRNSGRAYEQYF.

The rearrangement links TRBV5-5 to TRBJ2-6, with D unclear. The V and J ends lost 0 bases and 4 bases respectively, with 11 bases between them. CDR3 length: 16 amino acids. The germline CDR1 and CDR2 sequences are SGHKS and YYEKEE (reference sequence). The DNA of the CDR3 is TGTGCCAGCAGCTTGGTACCGGCGCCAGGGGCCAACGTCCTGACTTTC. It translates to CASSLVPAPGANVLTF. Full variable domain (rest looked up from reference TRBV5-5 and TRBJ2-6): DAGVTQSPTHLIKTRGQQVTLRCSPISGHKSVSWYQQVLGQGPQFIFQYYEKEERGRGNFPDRFSARQFPNYSSELNVNALLLGDSALYLCASSLVPAPGANVLTFGAGSRLTVL.

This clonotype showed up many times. The CDR3: CASSFLDSNTGELFF. Here the CDR3 DNA reads TGTGCCAGCAGTTTTTTGGACTCGAACACCGGGGAGCTGTTTTTT. This chain connects TRBV12-3 or TRBV12-4 to TRBJ2-2; possible D gene TRBD2, 5 bases. V lost 3 bases and J lost 0, with 8 bases in between. The CDR3 totals 15 residues.

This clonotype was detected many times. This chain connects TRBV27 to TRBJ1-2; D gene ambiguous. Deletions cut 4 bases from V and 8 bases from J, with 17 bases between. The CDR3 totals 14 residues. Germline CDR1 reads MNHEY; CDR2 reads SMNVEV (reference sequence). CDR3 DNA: TGTGCCAGCAGTTCTATCAGAGCAGGAAAGGGCTACACCTTC. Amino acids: CASSSIRAGKGYTF.

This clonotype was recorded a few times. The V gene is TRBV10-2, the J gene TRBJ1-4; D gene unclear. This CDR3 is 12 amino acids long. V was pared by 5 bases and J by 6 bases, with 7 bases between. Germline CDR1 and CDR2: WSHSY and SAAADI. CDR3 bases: TGCGCCAGCAGTTCCTCCCATGAAAAACTGTTTTTT. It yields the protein CASSSSHEKLFF.

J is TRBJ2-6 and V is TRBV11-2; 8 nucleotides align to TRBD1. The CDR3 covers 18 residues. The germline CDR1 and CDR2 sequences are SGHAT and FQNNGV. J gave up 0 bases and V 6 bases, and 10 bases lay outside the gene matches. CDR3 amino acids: CASSSAGQDLSGANVLTF. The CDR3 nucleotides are TGTGCCAGCAGTTCGGCGGGACAGGATCTCTCTGGGGCCAACGTCCTGACTTTC.

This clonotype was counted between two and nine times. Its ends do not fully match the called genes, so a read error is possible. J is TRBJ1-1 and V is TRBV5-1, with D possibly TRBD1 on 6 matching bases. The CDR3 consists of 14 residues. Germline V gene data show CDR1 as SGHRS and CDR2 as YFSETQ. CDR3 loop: CASSPGQIGTEASF. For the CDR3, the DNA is TGCGCCAGCAGCCCAGGACAGATCGGGACTGAAGCTTCCTTT.

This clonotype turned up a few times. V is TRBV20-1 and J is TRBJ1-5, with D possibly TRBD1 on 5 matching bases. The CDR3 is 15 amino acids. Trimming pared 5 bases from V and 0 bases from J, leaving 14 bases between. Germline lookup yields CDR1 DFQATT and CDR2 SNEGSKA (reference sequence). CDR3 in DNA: TGCAGTGCTCTCCAAGGGGATTATAGCAATCAGCCCCAGCATTTT. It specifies CSALQGDYSNQPQHF.

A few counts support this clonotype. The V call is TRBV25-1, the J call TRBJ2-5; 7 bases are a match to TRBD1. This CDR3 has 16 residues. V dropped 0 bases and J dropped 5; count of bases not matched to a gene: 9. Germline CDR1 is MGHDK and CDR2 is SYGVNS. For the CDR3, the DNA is TGTGCCAGCAGTGAATATACGACAGGGAAAAGGGAGACCCAGTACTTC. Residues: CASSEYTTGKRETQYF.

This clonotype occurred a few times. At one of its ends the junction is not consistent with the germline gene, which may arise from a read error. For the CDR3, the DNA is TGTGCCAGCGGCGGGCAGGCGAACACTGAAGCTTCCTTT. It is translated as CASGGQANTEASF. V usage is TRBV2 and J usage is TRBJ1-1; no firm D call. Per the germline V gene, CDR1 is SNHLY and CDR2 is FYNNEI. The CDR3 spans 13 residues.

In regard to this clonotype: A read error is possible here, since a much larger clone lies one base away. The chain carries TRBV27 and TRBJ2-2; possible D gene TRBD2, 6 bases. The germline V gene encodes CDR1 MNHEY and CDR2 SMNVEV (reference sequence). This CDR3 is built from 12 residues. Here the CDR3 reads CASSFPFGGLFF. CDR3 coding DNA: TGTGCCAGCAGTTTCCCTTTCGGGGGGCTGTTTTTT.

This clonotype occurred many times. CDR3 bases: TGTGCCAGCAGAACGACAGTGGGTAGGCAGCCCCAGCATTTT. This sequence encodes CASRTTVGRQPQHF. The chain recombines TRBV28 with TRBJ1-5; D is perhaps TRBD1 (5 bases). This CDR3 contains 14 residues. Trimming removed 6 bases from V and 7 bases from J, with 16 bases in between. The V gene's germline CDR1 is MDHEN and CDR2 SYDVKM. Full variable domain (outside the CDR3, taken from reference TRBV28 and TRBJ1-5): DVKVTQSSRYLVKRTGEKVFLECVQDMDHENMFWYRQDPGLGLRLIYFSYDVKMKEKGDIPEGYSVSREKKERFSLILESASTNQTSMYLCASRTTVGRQPQHFGDGTRLSIL.

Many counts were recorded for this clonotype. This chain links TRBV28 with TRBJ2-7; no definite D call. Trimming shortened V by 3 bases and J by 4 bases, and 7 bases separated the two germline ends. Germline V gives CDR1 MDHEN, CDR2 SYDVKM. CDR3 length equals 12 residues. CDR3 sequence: CASSFSRYEQYF. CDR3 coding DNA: TGTGCCAGCAGTTTTAGCCGGTACGAGCAGTACTTC.

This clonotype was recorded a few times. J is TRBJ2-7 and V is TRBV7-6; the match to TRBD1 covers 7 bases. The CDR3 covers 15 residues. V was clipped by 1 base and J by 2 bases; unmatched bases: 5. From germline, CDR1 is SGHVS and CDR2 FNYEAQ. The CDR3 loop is CASSLEEGATYEQYF. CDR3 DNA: TGTGCCAGCAGCTTAGAAGAGGGGGCAACCTACGAGCAGTACTTC.

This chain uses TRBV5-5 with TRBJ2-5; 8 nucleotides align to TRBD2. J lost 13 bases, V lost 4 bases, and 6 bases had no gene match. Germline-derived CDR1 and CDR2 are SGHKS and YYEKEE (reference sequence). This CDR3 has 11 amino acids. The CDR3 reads CASSLGLAVYF. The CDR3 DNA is TGTGCCAGCAGCCTAGGACTAGCCGTGTACTTC.

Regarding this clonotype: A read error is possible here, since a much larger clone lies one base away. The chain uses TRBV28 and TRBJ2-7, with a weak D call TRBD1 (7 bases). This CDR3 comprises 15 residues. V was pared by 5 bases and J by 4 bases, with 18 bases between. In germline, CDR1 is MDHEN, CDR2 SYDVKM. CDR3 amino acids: CASSRIQGRRYEQYF. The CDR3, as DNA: TGTGCCAGCAGTCGAATACAGGGGAGGAGGTACGAGCAGTACTTC.

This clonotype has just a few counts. The CDR3 loop is CASSPTAGYEQYF. The CDR3 DNA sequence: TGTGCCAGCAGCCCCACAGCGGGGTACGAGCAGTACTTC. The chain is built from TRBV3-1 and TRBJ2-7, with 7 bases lining up with TRBD2. Trimming removed 4 bases from V and 4 bases from J; junction bases left unmatched: 4. The CDR3 totals 13 residues. Germline V gives CDR1 LGHDT, CDR2 YNNKEL (reference sequence).

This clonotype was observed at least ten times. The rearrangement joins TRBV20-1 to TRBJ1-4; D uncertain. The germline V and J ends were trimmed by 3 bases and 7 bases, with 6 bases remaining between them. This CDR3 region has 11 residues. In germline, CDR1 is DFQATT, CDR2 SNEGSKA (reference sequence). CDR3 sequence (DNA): TGCAGTGCTAGGGGAGGTGAAAAACTGTTTTTT. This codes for CSARGGEKLFF.